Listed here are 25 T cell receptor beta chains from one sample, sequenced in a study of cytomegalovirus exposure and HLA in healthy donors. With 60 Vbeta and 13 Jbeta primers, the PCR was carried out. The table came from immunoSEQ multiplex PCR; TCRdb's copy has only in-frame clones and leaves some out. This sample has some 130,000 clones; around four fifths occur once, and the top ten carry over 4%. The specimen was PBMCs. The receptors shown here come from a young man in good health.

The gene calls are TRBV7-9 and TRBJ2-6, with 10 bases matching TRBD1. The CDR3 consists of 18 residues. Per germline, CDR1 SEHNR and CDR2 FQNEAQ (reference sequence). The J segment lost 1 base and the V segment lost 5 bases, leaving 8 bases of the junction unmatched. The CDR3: CASSPRTGGPSGANVLTF. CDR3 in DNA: TGTGCCAGCAGCCCGAGGACAGGGGGACCTTCTGGGGCCAACGTCCTGACTTTC. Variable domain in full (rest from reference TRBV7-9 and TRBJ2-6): DTGVSQNPRHKITKRGQNVTFRCDPISEHNRLYWYRQTLGQGPEFLTYFQNEAQLEKSRLLSDRFSAERPKGSFSTLEIQRTEQGDSAMYLCASSPRTGGPSGANVLTFGAGSRLTVL.

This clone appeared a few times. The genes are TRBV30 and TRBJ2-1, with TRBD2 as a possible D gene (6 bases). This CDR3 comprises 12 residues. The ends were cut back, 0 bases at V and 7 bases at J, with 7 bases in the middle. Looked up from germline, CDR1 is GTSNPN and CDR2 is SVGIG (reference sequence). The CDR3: CAWSVRGNEQFF. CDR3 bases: TGTGCCTGGAGTGTACGGGGGAATGAGCAGTTCTTC.

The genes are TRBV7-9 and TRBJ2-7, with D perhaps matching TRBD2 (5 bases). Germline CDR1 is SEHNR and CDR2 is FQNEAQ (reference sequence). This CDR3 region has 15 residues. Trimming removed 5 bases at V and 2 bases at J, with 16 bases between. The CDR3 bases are TGTGCCAGCAGCGGAGGTTGGAGAGGAACCTACGAGCAGTACTTC. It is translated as CASSGGWRGTYEQYF. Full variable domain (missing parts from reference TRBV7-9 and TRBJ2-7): DTGVSQNPRHKITKRGQNVTFRCDPISEHNRLYWYRQTLGQGPEFLTYFQNEAQLEKSRLLSDRFSAERPKGSFSTLEIQRTEQGDSAMYLCASSGGWRGTYEQYFGPGTRLTVT.

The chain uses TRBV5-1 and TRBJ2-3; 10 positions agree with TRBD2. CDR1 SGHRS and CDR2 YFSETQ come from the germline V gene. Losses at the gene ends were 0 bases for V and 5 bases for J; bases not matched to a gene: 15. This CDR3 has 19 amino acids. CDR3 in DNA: TGCGCCAGCAGCTTGGGAGGGAGGGGAAGCGGGAGGGCCGAAGATACGCAGTATTTT. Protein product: CASSLGGRGSGRAEDTQYF.

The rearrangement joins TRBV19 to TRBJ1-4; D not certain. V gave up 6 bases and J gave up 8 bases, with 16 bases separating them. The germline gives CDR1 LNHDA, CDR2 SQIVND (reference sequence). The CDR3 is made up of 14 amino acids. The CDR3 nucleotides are TGTGCCAGTAGGCCCCCAGGTTTTGGGGAAAAACTGTTTTTT. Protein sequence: CASRPPGFGEKLFF.

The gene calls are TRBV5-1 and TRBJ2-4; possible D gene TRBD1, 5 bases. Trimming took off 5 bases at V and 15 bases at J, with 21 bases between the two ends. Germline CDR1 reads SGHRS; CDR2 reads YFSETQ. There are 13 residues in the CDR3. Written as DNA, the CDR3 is TGCGCCAGCAGATACGAAGGACACGTATTCTGGTACTTC. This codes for CASRYEGHVFWYF.

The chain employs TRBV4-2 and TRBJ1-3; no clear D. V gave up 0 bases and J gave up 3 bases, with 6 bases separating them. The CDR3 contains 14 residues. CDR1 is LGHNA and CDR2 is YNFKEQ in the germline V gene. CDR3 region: CASSQDTVGNTIYF. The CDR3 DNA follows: TGTGCCAGCAGCCAAGATACAGTTGGAAACACCATATATTTT.

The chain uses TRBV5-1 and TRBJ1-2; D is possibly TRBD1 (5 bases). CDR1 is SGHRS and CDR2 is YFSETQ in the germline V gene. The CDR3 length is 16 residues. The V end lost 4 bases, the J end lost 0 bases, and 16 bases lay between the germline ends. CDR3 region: CASSPEGRTTNYGYTF. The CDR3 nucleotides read TGCGCCAGCAGCCCGGAGGGACGGACCACTAACTATGGCTACACCTTC.

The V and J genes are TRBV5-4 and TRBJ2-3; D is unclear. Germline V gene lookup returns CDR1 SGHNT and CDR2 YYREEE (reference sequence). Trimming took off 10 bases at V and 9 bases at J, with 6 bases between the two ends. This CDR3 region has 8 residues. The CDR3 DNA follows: TGTGCCGATGAGACGCAGTATTTT. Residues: CADETQYF. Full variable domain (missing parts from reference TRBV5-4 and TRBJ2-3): ETGVTQSPTHLIKTRGQQVTLRCSSQSGHNTVSWYQQALGQGPQFIFQYYREEENGRGNFPPRFSGLQFPNYSSELNVNALELDDSALYLCADETQYFGPGTRLTVL.

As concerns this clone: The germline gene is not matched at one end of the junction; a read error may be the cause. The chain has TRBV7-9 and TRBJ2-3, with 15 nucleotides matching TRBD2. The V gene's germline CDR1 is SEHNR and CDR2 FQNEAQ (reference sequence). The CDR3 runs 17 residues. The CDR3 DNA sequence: TGTTCCAGCAGCGCACGGACTAGCGGGAGGGCGACAGATACGCAGTATTTT. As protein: CSSSARTSGRATDTQYF. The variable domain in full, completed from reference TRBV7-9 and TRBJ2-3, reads DTGVSQNPRHKITKRGQNVTFRCDPISEHNRLYWYRQTLGQGPEFLTYFQNEAQLEKSRLLSDRFSAERPKGSFSTLEIQRTEQGDSAMYLCSSSARTSGRATDTQYFGPGTRLTVL.

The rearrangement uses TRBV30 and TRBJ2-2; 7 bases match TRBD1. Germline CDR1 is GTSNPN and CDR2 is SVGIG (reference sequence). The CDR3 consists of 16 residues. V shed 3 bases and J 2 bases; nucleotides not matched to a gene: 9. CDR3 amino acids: CAWRVGRGRNTGELFF. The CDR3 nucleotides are TGTGCCTGGAGGGTAGGCAGGGGGAGAAACACCGGGGAGCTGTTTTTT.

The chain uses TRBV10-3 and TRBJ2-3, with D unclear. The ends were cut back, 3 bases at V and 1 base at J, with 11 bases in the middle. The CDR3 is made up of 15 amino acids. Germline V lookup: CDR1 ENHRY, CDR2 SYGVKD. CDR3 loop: CAISERQDGTDTQYF. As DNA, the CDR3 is TGTGCCATCAGTGAAAGACAAGATGGCACAGATACGCAGTATTTT.

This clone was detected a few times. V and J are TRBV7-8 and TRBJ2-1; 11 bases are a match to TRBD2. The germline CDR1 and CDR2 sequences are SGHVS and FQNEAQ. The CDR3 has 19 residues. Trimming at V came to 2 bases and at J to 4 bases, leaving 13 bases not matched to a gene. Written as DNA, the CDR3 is TGTGCCAGCAGCTTATCAGGGCCCAGGGGACTAGCGGTATACAATGAGCAGTTCTTC. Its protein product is CASSLSGPRGLAVYNEQFF.

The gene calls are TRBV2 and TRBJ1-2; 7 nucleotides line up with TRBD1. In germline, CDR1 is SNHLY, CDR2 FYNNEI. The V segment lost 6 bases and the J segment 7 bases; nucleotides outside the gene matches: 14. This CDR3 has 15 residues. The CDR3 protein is CASRREEGGGFGYTF. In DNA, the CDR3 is TGTGCCAGCAGAAGAGAGGAAGGGGGCGGTTTTGGCTACACCTTC.

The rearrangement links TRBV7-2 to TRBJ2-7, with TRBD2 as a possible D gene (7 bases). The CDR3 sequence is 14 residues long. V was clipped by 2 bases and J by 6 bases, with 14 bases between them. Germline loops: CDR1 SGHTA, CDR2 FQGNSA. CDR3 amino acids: CASSLRGTIREQYF. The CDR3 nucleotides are TGTGCCAGCAGCTTAAGGGGGACTATTCGCGAGCAGTACTTC.

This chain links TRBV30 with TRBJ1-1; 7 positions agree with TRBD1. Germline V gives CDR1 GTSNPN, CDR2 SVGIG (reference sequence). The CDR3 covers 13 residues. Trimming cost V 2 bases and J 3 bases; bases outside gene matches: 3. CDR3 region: CAWSTQGDTEAFF. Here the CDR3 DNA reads TGTGCCTGGAGTACCCAGGGGGACACTGAAGCTTTCTTT.

The CDR3 sequence: CASMRDRGNREAFF. The CDR3 coding sequence is TGTGCCAGCATGCGGGACAGGGGAAACCGTGAAGCTTTCTTT. The chain is built from TRBV7-9 and TRBJ1-1; 10 bases are shared with TRBD1. The junction had 9 bases not matched to a gene; V was cut back by 7 bases and J by 7 bases. Germline V gene lookup returns CDR1 SEHNR and CDR2 FQNEAQ (reference sequence). The CDR3 extends over 14 amino acids.

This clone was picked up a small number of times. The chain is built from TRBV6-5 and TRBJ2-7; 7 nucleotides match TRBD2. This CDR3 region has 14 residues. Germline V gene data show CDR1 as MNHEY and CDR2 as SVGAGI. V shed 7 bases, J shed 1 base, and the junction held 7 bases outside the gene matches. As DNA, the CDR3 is TGTGCCAGCAAAGGCAGGACTAGTTCCTACGAGCAGTACTTC. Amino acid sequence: CASKGRTSSYEQYF.

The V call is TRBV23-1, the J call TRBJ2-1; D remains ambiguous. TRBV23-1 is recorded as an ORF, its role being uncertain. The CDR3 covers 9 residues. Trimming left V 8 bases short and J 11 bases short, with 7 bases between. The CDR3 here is CASRYQQFF. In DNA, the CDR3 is TGCGCCAGCCGGTATCAGCAGTTCTTC.

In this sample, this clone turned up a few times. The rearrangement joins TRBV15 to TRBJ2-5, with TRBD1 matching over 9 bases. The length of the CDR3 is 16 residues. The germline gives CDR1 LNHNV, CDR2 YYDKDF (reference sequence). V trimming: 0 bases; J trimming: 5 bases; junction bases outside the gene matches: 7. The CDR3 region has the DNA TGTGCCACCAGCAGAGATTATGACGGGACAGGGGAGACCCAGTACTTC. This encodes CATSRDYDGTGETQYF.

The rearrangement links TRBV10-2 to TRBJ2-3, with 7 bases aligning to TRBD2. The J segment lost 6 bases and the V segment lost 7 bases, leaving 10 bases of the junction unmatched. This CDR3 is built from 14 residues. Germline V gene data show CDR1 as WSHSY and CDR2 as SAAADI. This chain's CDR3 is CASIGREEDDTQYF. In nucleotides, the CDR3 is TGCGCCAGCATAGGCCGGGAGGAAGACGATACGCAGTATTTT.

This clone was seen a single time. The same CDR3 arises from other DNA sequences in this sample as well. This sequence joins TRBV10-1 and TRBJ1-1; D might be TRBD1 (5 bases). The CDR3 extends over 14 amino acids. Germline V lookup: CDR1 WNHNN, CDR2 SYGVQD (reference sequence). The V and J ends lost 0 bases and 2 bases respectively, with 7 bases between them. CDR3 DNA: TGCGCCAGCAGTGAGTCCGGGGGAAACACTGAAGCTTTCTTT. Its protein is CASSESGGNTEAFF.

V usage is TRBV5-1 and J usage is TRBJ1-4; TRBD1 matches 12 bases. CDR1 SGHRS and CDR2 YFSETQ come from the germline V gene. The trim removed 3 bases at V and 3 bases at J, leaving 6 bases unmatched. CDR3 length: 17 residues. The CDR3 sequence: CASSSGTGGTANEKLFF. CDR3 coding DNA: TGCGCCAGCAGCTCCGGGACAGGGGGCACGGCTAATGAAAAACTGTTTTTT.

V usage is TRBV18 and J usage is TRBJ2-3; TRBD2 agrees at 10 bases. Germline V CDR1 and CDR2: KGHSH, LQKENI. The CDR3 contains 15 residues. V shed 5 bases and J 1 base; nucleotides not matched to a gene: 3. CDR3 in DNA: TGTGCCAGCTCAGCACTAGCGGGGCGCACAGATACGCAGTATTTT. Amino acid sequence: CASSALAGRTDTQYF.

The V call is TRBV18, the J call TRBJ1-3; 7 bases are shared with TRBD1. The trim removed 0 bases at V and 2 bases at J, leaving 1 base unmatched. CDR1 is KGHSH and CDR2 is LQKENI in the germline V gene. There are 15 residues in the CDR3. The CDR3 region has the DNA TGTGCCAGCTCACCACCCGGGACAGCTGGAAACACCATATATTTT. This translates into CASSPPGTAGNTIYF.